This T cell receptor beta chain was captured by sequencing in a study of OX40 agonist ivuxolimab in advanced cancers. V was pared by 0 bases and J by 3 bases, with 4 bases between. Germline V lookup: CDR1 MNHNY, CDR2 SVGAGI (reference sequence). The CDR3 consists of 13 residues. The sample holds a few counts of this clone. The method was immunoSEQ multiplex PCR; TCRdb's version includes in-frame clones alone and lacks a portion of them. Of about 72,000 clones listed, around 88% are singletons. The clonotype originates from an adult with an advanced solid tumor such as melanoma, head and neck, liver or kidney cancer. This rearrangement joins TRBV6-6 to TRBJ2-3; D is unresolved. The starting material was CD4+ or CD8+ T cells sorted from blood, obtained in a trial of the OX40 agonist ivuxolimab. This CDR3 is CASSYSWTDTQYF. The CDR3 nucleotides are TGTGCCAGCAGTTACTCGTGGACAGATACGCAGTATTTT.